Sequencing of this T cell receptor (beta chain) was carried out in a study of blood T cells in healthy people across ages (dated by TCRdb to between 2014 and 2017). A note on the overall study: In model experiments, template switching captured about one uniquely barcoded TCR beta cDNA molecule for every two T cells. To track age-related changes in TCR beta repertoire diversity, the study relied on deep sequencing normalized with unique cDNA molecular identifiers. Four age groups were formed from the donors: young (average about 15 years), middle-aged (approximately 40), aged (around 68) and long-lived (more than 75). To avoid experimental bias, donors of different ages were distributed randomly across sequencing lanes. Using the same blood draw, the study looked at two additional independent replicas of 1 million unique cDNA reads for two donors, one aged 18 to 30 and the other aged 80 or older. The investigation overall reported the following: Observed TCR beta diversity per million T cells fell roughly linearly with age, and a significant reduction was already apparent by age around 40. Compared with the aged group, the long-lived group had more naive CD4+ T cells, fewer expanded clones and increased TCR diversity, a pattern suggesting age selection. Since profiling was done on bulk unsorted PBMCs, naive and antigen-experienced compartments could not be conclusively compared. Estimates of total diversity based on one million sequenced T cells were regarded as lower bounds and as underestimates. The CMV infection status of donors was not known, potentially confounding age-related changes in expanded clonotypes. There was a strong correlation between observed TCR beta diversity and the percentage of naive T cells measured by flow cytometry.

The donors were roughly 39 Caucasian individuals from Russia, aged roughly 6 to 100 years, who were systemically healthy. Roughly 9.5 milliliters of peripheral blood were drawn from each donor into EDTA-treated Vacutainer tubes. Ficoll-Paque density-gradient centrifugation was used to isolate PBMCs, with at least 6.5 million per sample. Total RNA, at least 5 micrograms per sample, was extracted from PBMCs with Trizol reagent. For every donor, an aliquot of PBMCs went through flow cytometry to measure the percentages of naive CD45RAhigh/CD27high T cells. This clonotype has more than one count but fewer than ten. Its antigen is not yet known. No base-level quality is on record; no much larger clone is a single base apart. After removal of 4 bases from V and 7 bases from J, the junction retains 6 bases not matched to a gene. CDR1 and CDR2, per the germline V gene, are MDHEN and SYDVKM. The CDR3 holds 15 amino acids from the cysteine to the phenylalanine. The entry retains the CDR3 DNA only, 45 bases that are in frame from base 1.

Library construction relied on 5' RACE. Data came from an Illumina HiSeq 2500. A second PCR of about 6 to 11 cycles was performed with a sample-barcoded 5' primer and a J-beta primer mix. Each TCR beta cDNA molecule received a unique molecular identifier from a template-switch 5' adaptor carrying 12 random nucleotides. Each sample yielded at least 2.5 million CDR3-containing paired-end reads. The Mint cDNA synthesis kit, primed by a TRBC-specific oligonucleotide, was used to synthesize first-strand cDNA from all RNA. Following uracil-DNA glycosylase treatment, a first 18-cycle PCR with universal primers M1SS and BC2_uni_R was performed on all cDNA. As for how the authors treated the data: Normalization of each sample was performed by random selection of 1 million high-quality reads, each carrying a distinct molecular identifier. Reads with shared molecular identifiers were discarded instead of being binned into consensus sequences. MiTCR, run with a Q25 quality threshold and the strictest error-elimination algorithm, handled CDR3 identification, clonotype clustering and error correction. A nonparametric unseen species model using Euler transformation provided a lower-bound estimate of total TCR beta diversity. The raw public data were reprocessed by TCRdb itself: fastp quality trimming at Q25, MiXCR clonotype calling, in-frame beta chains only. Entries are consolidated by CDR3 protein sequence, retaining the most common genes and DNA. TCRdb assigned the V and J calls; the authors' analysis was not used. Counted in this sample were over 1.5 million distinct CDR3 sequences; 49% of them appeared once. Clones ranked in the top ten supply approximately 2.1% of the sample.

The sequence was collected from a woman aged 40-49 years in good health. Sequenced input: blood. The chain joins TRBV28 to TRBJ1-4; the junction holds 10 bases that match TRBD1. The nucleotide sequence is TGTGCCAGCAGTTCAGTCGGGACAGGGGTTGAAAAACTGTTTTTT. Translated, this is CASSSVGTGVEKLFF.